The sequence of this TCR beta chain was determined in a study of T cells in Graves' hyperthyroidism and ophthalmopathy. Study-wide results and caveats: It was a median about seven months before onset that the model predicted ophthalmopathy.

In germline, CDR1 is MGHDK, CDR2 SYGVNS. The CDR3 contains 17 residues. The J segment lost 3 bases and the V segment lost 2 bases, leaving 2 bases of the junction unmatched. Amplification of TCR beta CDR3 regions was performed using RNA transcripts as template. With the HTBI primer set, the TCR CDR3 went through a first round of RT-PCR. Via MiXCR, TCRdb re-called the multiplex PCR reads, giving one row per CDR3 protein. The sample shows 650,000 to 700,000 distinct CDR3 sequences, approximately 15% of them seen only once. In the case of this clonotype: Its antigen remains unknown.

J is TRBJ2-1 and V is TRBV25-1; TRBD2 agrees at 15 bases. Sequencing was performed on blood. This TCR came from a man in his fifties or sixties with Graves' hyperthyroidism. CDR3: CASSERTSGRVYNEQFF. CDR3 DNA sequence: TGTGCCAGCAGTGAACGGACTAGCGGGAGGGTCTACAATGAGCAGTTCTTC.